The 22 T cell receptor beta chains in this list originate from one sample, sequenced in a study of T cell repertoires in cytomegalovirus infection. A single record per CDR3 protein comes from TCRdb applying MiXCR to the reads. Of fewer than 700,000 distinct CDR3 sequences listed, 20% to 30% were seen once; the top ten hold 7.5% to 9%. Sample: CD8+ T cells from PBMCs. All receptors come from a human donor in good health (CMV status not recorded). Some clones in this sample may be carry-over from other donors' samples.

The V call is TRBV10-3, the J call TRBJ1-1; D perhaps matches TRBD1 (5 bases). The CDR3 loop spans 11 amino acids. In germline, CDR1 is ENHRY, CDR2 SYGVKD. V gave up 6 bases and J gave up 3 bases, with 5 bases separating them. Here the CDR3 DNA reads TGTGCCATCAGAGGGGACACTGAAGCTTTCTTT. It encodes CAIRGDTEAFF.

The chain combines TRBV6-5 with TRBJ2-3; TRBD2 might be the D (5 bases). This CDR3 has 13 residues. Between the trimmed V and J ends, which lost 6 bases and 4 bases, there was a span of 11 bases. Germline CDR1 reads MNHEY; CDR2 reads SVGAGI. The CDR3 region is CASSTRSPDTQYF. The CDR3 DNA follows: TGTGCCAGCAGCACTAGGTCCCCAGATACGCAGTATTTT.

This clonotype has at least ten counts. The rearrangement links TRBV6-1 to TRBJ2-3; D is unclear. The germline V and J ends were trimmed by 1 base and 6 bases, with 14 bases remaining between them. Germline V gene data show CDR1 as MNHNS and CDR2 as SASEGT. The CDR3 length is 15 residues. CDR3 sequence reads: CASSEVVAVGDTQYF. The CDR3, as DNA: TGTGCCAGCAGTGAAGTAGTAGCCGTCGGTGATACGCAGTATTTT.

In its sample, this clonotype was seen many times. This rearrangement joins TRBV9 to TRBJ1-3; D ambiguous. V was clipped by 4 bases and J by 3 bases, with 2 bases between them. Per germline, CDR1 SGDLS and CDR2 YYNGEE. CDR3 length: 11 residues. For the CDR3, the DNA is TGTGCCAGCAGCTTTGGAAACACCATATATTTT. Its translation is CASSFGNTIYF.

Concerning this clonotype itself: Since a much larger clone is just one base distant, this may be a read error. CDR3 nucleotide sequence: TGTGTCAGCAGCTTAGGGGGGGGAAAAGATACGCAGTATTTT. The encoded protein is CVSSLGGGKDTQYF. The rearrangement joins TRBV7-6 to TRBJ2-3, with D possibly matching TRBD2 (7 bases). The germline V gene encodes CDR1 SGHVS and CDR2 FNYEAQ. This CDR3 comprises 14 residues.

In regard to this clonotype: A much larger clone lies a single base off, so this may be a read error. The genes are TRBV6-6 and TRBJ2-7; D is perhaps TRBD1 or TRBD2 (5 bases each). Trimming removed 0 bases at V and 6 bases at J, with 15 bases between. The CDR3 is made up of 15 amino acids. Germline values: CDR1 MNHNY, CDR2 SVGAGI (reference sequence). The chain's CDR3 is CASSYSSGGACEQYF. DNA for the CDR3: TGTGCCAGCAGTTACTCTAGTGGGGGTGCCTGCGAGCAGTACTTC.

The rearrangement links TRBV9 to TRBJ1-1; TRBD1 matches at 7 bases. The CDR3 has 15 residues. Germline CDR1 is SGDLS and CDR2 is YYNGEE. The ends lost 0 bases at V and 7 bases at J; junction bases unmatched: 9. DNA of the CDR3: TGTGCCAGCAGCGTAGGAGGGGGCTGGAACGGTGAAGCTTTCTTT. Translating gives CASSVGGGWNGEAFF.

A word on this clonotype: A much larger clone sits a single nucleotide away, making a read error possible. The chain is built from TRBV4-1 and TRBJ2-7; 10 bases fit TRBD2. There are 15 residues in the CDR3. Germline V CDR1 and CDR2: MGHRA, YSYEKL. After removal of 5 bases from V and 2 bases from J, the junction contained 6 bases not matched to a gene. The CDR3 protein is CASSTSSGGPYEQYF. Here the CDR3 DNA reads TGCGCCAGCAGCACCTCTAGCGGGGGTCCCTACGAGCAGTACTTC.

The chain employs TRBV28 and TRBJ2-2; 9 nucleotides agree with TRBD1. Germline V gene sequence: CDR1 MDHEN, CDR2 SYDVKM. The CDR3 contains 18 residues. J was trimmed by 5 bases and V by 5 bases; bases with no gene match: 15. The CDR3 DNA reads as TGTGCCAGCAGTACCCTACAGGGGGCCCTTTCTTGGACCGGGGAGCTGTTTTTT. Translating gives CASSTLQGALSWTGELFF.

This rearrangement joins TRBV20-1 to TRBJ2-3; D ambiguous. Germline V gives CDR1 DFQATT, CDR2 SNEGSKA (reference sequence). The CDR3 sequence is 14 residues long. V dropped 0 bases and J dropped 2 bases, with 9 bases sitting between them. CDR3 sequence (DNA): TGCAGTGCTAGAGATGAGGCCCACACAGATACGCAGTATTTT. Its protein product is CSARDEAHTDTQYF.

This chain uses TRBV7-6 with TRBJ1-3, with D unresolved. Trimming took 5 bases from V and 0 from J, leaving 11 bases between them. CDR1 is SGHVS, CDR2 FNYEAQ, per germline. The CDR3 contains 15 residues. Here the CDR3 reads CASSLTANSGNTIYF. For the CDR3, the DNA is TGTGCCAGCAGCCTTACAGCGAACTCTGGAAACACCATATATTTT.

This sequence joins TRBV20-1 and TRBJ1-1; a possible D gene is TRBD1 (5 bases). The CDR3 has 14 residues. Germline V gives CDR1 DFQATT, CDR2 SNEGSKA (reference sequence). V was clipped by 1 base and J by 0 bases, with 9 bases between them. The CDR3 here is CSARADRLNTEAFF. The CDR3 DNA reads TGCAGTGCTAGAGCTGACAGATTGAACACTGAAGCTTTCTTT.

The V gene is TRBV10-3, the J gene TRBJ2-2, with 7 bases fitting TRBD1. The CDR3 length is 13 residues. Germline CDR1 ENHRY, CDR2 SYGVKD. V gave up 7 bases and J gave up 6 bases; unmatched junction bases: 5. CDR3 nucleotide sequence: TGTGCCATCACCATCGACAGGGCCGGGGAGCTGTTTTTT. Translating it yields CAITIDRAGELFF.

The genes are TRBV14 and TRBJ1-2; the match to TRBD1 covers 8 bases. Germline loops: CDR1 SGHDN, CDR2 FVKESK. Germline trimming cut 6 bases from V and 2 bases from J; bases unmatched to any gene: 8. CDR3 length: 15 amino acids. The CDR3 DNA is TGTGCCAGCAGGCCCATGACAGGGGACAACTATGGCTACACCTTC. It codes for CASRPMTGDNYGYTF.

This clonotype was counted at least ten times. This rearrangement joins TRBV12-3 or TRBV12-4 to TRBJ1-1; TRBD1 might be the D (6 bases). V shed 7 bases and J shed 2 bases, with 11 bases lying between them. The CDR3 length is 13 residues. For the CDR3, the DNA is TGTGCCAGCACCCAGACAGGTAACACTGAAGCTTTCTTT. Residues: CASTQTGNTEAFF.

This clonotype was counted at least ten times. The J gene is TRBJ2-1, the V gene TRBV7-2; a weak D match, TRBD2 (6 bases). Germline CDR1 reads SGHTA; CDR2 reads FQGNSA. The ends were cut back, 4 bases at V and 2 bases at J, with 15 bases in the middle. This CDR3 is built from 16 residues. Here the CDR3 reads CASSSQKTSPYNEQFF. The CDR3 region has the DNA TGTGCCAGCAGCTCTCAGAAAACTAGCCCCTACAATGAGCAGTTCTTC.

The sample holds a few counts of this clonotype. This chain connects TRBV4-2 to TRBJ2-7; 12 bases align to TRBD2. CDR3 length equals 15 residues. Unmatched junction bases numbered 4, after V lost 4 bases and J lost 3 bases. The germline V gene has CDR1 LGHNA and CDR2 YNFKEQ. The CDR3 is CASSPGLAGYYEQYF. The CDR3 DNA is TGTGCCAGCAGCCCTGGACTAGCGGGGTACTACGAGCAGTACTTC.

The chain couples TRBV27 to TRBJ2-1; D could derive from TRBD1 or TRBD2 (5 bases each). Germline values: CDR1 MNHEY, CDR2 SMNVEV (reference sequence). Trimming cost V 7 bases and J 7 bases, with 17 bases left between them. The CDR3 runs 14 residues. CDR3 coding DNA: TGTGCCAGCACCCTCCCGGGGCCGCGGAATGAGCAGTTCTTC. Its translation: CASTLPGPRNEQFF.

This clonotype was observed at least ten times. The rearrangement links TRBV28 to TRBJ1-1; a weak D match, TRBD1 (6 bases). Per germline, CDR1 MDHEN and CDR2 SYDVKM. V was shortened by 2 bases and J by 4 bases, with 11 bases between the two germline ends. The CDR3 runs to 14 residues. The CDR3 here is CASSLTGFGTEAFF. CDR3 sequence (DNA): TGTGCCAGCAGTTTAACAGGGTTCGGCACTGAAGCTTTCTTT.

This rearrangement joins TRBV28 to TRBJ1-5, with D unresolved. Germline-derived CDR1 and CDR2 are MDHEN and SYDVKM. The CDR3 is 14 amino acids. V lost 3 bases to trimming and J lost 7 bases, with 13 bases between them. The CDR3 reads CASSFFSGKQPQHF. CDR3 in DNA: TGTGCCAGCAGTTTTTTTTCGGGGAAGCAGCCCCAGCATTTT.

This clonotype showed up just a few times. The J gene is TRBJ2-7, the V gene TRBV6-5; D might be TRBD1 or TRBD2, each matching 5 bases. V was trimmed by 10 bases and J by 2 bases, leaving 18 bases between them. The CDR3 length is 14 residues. CDR1 is MNHEY and CDR2 is SVGAGI in the germline V gene. The CDR3 is CATSSRAGPYEQYV. CDR3 coding DNA: TGTGCCACCTCGTCGAGGGCAGGGCCCTACGAGCAGTACGTC.

This sequence joins TRBV2 and TRBJ2-1; 7 bases fit TRBD1. Germline lookup yields CDR1 SNHLY and CDR2 FYNNEI. CDR3 length: 17 residues. Germline trimming cut 3 bases from V and 0 bases from J; bases unmatched to any gene: 8. The CDR3 bases are TGTGCCAGCAGTGAGAGGGGACAGTATAGCTCCTACAATGAGCAGTTCTTC. It codes for CASSERGQYSSYNEQFF.